Each of the 32 T cell receptor beta chains below was sequenced from the same sample in a study of cytomegalovirus exposure and HLA in healthy donors. The primer mix had 60 Vbeta and 13 Jbeta primers. The table came from immunoSEQ multiplex PCR; TCRdb's copy has only in-frame clones and leaves some out. The sample table sets out almost 35,000 clones. The sequencing input was PBMCs. The origin of the receptors is a middle-aged woman in good health and CMV-seropositive.

The chain recombines TRBV28 with TRBJ2-7; 8 nucleotides match TRBD1. The germline CDR1 and CDR2 sequences are MDHEN and SYDVKM. Trimming at V came to 6 bases and at J to 0 bases, leaving 7 bases not matched to a gene. This CDR3 spans 15 amino acids. DNA of the CDR3: TGTGCCAGCAGCCGGTCGGACAGGGCCTCCTACGAGCAGTACTTC. Amino acid sequence: CASSRSDRASYEQYF.

The chain uses TRBV27 and TRBJ1-4; 7 bases are shared with TRBD1. Germline V gene lookup returns CDR1 MNHEY and CDR2 SMNVEV (reference sequence). CDR3 size: 14 residues. V gave up 5 bases and J gave up 7 bases; unmatched junction bases: 7. Here the CDR3 reads CASSPSDRFEKLFF. For the CDR3, the DNA is TGTGCCAGCAGTCCATCGGACAGGTTTGAAAAACTGTTTTTT. The full variable domain, with the rest looked up from reference TRBV27 and TRBJ1-4, is EAQVTQNPRYLITVTGKKLTVTCSQNMNHEYMSWYRQDPGLGLRQIYYSMNVEVTDKGDVPEGYKVSRKEKRNFPLILESPSPNQTSLYFCASSPSDRFEKLFFGSGTQLSVL.

The chain is built from TRBV5-1 and TRBJ2-5; 8 nucleotides match TRBD2. V shed 4 bases, J shed 2 bases, and the junction held 10 bases outside the gene matches. Germline values: CDR1 SGHRS, CDR2 YFSETQ. The CDR3 has 16 amino acids. CDR3 protein: CASSAWRVAGQETQYF. In nucleotides, the CDR3 is TGCGCCAGCAGCGCCTGGCGGGTAGCGGGGCAAGAGACCCAGTACTTC.

The chain has TRBV6-6 and TRBJ2-7, with TRBD1 identical over 10 bases. There are 15 residues in the CDR3. The germline CDR1 and CDR2 sequences are MNHNY and SVGAGI (reference sequence). V lost 4 bases to trimming and J lost 6 bases; unmatched junction nucleotides: 9. This CDR3 reads CASSSPGTGALEQYF. CDR3 coding DNA: TGTGCCAGCAGTTCCCCCGGGACAGGGGCTCTCGAGCAGTACTTC.

This chain connects TRBV11-2 to TRBJ2-3; TRBD1 matches 11 bases. Trimming took 6 bases from V and 0 from J; bases not matched to a gene: 5. There are 16 residues in the CDR3. Looked up from germline, CDR1 is SGHAT and CDR2 is FQNNGV. This chain's CDR3 is CASRPGQGVSTDTQYF. Here the CDR3 DNA reads TGTGCCAGCAGACCGGGACAGGGGGTCAGCACAGATACGCAGTATTTT.

The gene calls are TRBV15 and TRBJ2-5, with D hard to call. Trimming took off 1 base at V and 2 bases at J, with 5 bases between the two ends. The V gene's germline CDR1 is LNHNV and CDR2 YYDKDF (reference sequence). This CDR3 has 13 amino acids. In DNA, the CDR3 is TGTGCCACCAGCAGAGCGGTACAAGAGACCCAGTACTTC. Translating gives CATSRAVQETQYF.

The chain links TRBV29-1 to TRBJ2-3; 11 bases map to TRBD2. V lost 1 base to trimming and J lost 0 bases; unmatched junction nucleotides: 6. This CDR3 has 17 amino acids. Germline CDR1 reads SQVTM; CDR2 reads ANQGSEA. Written as DNA, the CDR3 is TGCAGCGTTGAAGGACTAGCGGGGTCATCTAGCACAGATACGCAGTATTTT. It encodes CSVEGLAGSSSTDTQYF.

The gene calls are TRBV30 and TRBJ2-7; D not certain. The CDR3 extends over 13 amino acids. The germline V and J ends were trimmed by 1 base and 2 bases, with 9 bases remaining between them. CDR1 and CDR2 (germline): GTSNPN, SVGIG (reference sequence). This CDR3 is CAWSGISAYEQYF. CDR3 nucleotide sequence: TGTGCCTGGAGTGGAATCAGCGCCTACGAGCAGTACTTC.

Here the CDR3 DNA reads TGCGCCAGCAGCCAAGTTGGACTAGCGGGGCTTGGAGAGCAGTACTTC. Protein: CASSQVGLAGLGEQYF. This rearrangement joins TRBV4-1 to TRBJ2-7, with TRBD2 matching 12 bases. Trimming removed 1 base from V and 7 bases from J; junction bases left unmatched: 8. CDR1 is MGHRA, CDR2 YSYEKL, per germline. The CDR3 has 16 amino acids.

This chain links TRBV4-2 with TRBJ1-1; the match to TRBD1 covers 9 bases. Germline CDR1 reads LGHNA; CDR2 reads YNFKEQ. V was pared by 1 base and J by 4 bases, with 10 bases of the junction left unmatched. The CDR3 spans 17 residues. This CDR3 reads CASSQVENRGPFTEAFF. The CDR3, as DNA: TGTGCCAGCAGCCAAGTTGAAAACAGGGGGCCCTTCACTGAAGCTTTCTTT.

The chain is built from TRBV5-4 and TRBJ2-3; D may be TRBD2 (6 bases). The CDR3 has 14 residues. V lost 9 bases and J 5 bases, leaving 19 bases between the germline ends. Germline V gene sequence: CDR1 SGHNT, CDR2 YYREEE (reference sequence). The CDR3 DNA follows: TGTGCCACCCAACCCTTCGGGGGAATAGATACGCAGTATTTT. It encodes CATQPFGGIDTQYF.

This chain connects TRBV19 to TRBJ1-5, with 9 bases fitting TRBD1. Germline-derived CDR1 and CDR2 are LNHDA and SQIVND (reference sequence). The length of the CDR3 is 16 residues. Trimming at V came to 3 bases and at J to 1 base, leaving 4 bases not matched to a gene. CDR3 DNA sequence: TGTGCCAGTAGTATTTGGACAGGGGACAGCAATCAGCCCCAGCATTTT. Translated: CASSIWTGDSNQPQHF. Supplemented by reference TRBV19 and TRBJ1-5, the full variable domain reads DGGITQSPKYLFRKEGQNVTLSCEQNLNHDAMYWYRQDPGQGLRLIYYSQIVNDFQKGDIAEGYSVSREKKESFPLTVTSAQKNPTAFYLCASSIWTGDSNQPQHFGDGTRLSIL.

The chain joins TRBV27 to TRBJ1-2, with unresolved D. V gave up 3 bases and J gave up 4 bases, with 12 bases separating them. The CDR3 sequence is 14 residues long. Germline assignment: CDR1 MNHEY and CDR2 SMNVEV (reference sequence). The CDR3 nucleotides read TGTGCCAGCAGTTTCGACGGTGCGGGCTATGGCTACACCTTC. Protein product: CASSFDGAGYGYTF.

The V call is TRBV4-2, the J call TRBJ2-5; 10 bases are shared with TRBD1. Looked up from germline, CDR1 is LGHNA and CDR2 is YNFKEQ. The CDR3 covers 15 residues. The V segment lost 2 bases and the J segment 5 bases; nucleotides outside the gene matches: 5. CDR3 protein: CASSQRQGAEETQYF. The CDR3 nucleotides are TGTGCCAGCAGCCAAAGACAGGGGGCAGAGGAGACCCAGTACTTC.

The J gene is TRBJ1-5, the V gene TRBV28; D is perhaps TRBD1 (6 bases). The CDR3 has 16 residues. CDR1 MDHEN and CDR2 SYDVKM come from the germline V gene. V dropped 1 base and J dropped 3 bases, with 13 bases sitting between them. The chain's CDR3 is CASSLSVGGVNQPQHF. DNA for the CDR3: TGTGCCAGCAGTTTATCTGTAGGGGGGGTCAATCAGCCCCAGCATTTT.

V is TRBV6-4 and J is TRBJ2-3; 9 bases line up with TRBD1. The CDR3 runs 14 residues. Germline assignment: CDR1 MRHNA and CDR2 SNTAGT. Germline trimming cut 6 bases from V and 1 base from J; bases unmatched to any gene: 2. DNA of the CDR3: TGTGCCAGCAGCCGGACAGGGGGCACAGATACGCAGTATTTT. Its translation: CASSRTGGTDTQYF.

CDR3 sequence: CAWGPVAHEQYF. The CDR3 DNA reads as TGTGCCTGGGGTCCTGTAGCGCACGAGCAGTACTTC. The rearrangement uses TRBV30 and TRBJ2-7; the D gene is possibly TRBD2 (5 bases). The CDR3 consists of 12 residues. V was shortened by 5 bases and J by 5 bases, with 13 bases between the two germline ends. Germline loops: CDR1 GTSNPN, CDR2 SVGIG (reference sequence).

The rearrangement links TRBV27 to TRBJ2-7, with a weak D call TRBD2 (6 bases). There are 12 residues in the CDR3. Germline lookup yields CDR1 MNHEY and CDR2 SMNVEV (reference sequence). V lost 5 bases and J 7 bases, leaving 12 bases between the germline ends. The CDR3 DNA follows: TGTGCCAGCAGTCAAGCCGGGGGAGAGCAGTACTTC. This encodes CASSQAGGEQYF.

The CDR3 reads CASKEGDNEKLFF. In DNA, the CDR3 is TGCGCCAGCAAAGAGGGGGACAATGAAAAACTGTTTTTT. This chain uses TRBV5-1 with TRBJ1-4; D perhaps matches TRBD1 (6 bases). Germline CDR1 and CDR2: SGHRS and YFSETQ. With 6 bases removed from V and 5 bases from J, the gap between germline ends came to 11 bases. The CDR3 sequence is 13 residues long.

The chain has TRBV7-2 and TRBJ2-7; 10 bases are shared with TRBD2. V lost 2 bases to trimming and J lost 2 bases; unmatched junction nucleotides: 6. The CDR3 contains 16 residues. Germline values: CDR1 SGHTA, CDR2 FQGNSA. As DNA, the CDR3 is TGTGCCAGCAGCTTATCTAGCGGGAGAATTCCCTACGAGCAGTACTTC. Protein product: CASSLSSGRIPYEQYF.

The chain combines TRBV5-1 with TRBJ2-3, with D possibly TRBD1 on 6 matching bases. Trimming removed 2 bases at V and 5 bases at J, with 9 bases between. Germline V CDR1 and CDR2: SGHRS, YFSETQ. The CDR3 has 13 amino acids. The CDR3 spells CASSLWGQDTQYF. The CDR3, as DNA: TGCGCCAGCAGCTTATGGGGGCAAGATACGCAGTATTTT.

The CDR3 sequence: CASSPLQVSGANVLTF. CDR3 nucleotides: TGTGCCAGCAGTCCCCTACAGGTTTCTGGGGCCAACGTCCTGACTTTC. The chain links TRBV27 to TRBJ2-6; D may be TRBD1 (5 bases). The CDR3 length is 16 residues. Germline V lookup: CDR1 MNHEY, CDR2 SMNVEV (reference sequence). The V end lost 5 bases, the J end lost 1 base, and 12 bases lay between the germline ends.

The V call is TRBV6-1, the J call TRBJ2-7, with a possible D match to TRBD1 (5 bases). The CDR3 consists of 12 residues. Germline V lookup: CDR1 MNHNS, CDR2 SASEGT. Trimming took 6 bases from V and 9 from J, leaving 15 bases between them. The CDR3 loop reads CASSPIGATQYF. The CDR3 DNA follows: TGTGCCAGCAGCCCCATAGGGGCGACGCAGTACTTC.

The rearrangement uses TRBV7-8 and TRBJ2-7; TRBD2 agrees at 11 bases. V shed 4 bases and J 3 bases; nucleotides not matched to a gene: 11. The CDR3 runs to 17 residues. Looked up from germline, CDR1 is SGHVS and CDR2 is FQNEAQ. CDR3 coding DNA: TGTGCCAGCAGCTCCGGGACTAGCGGCGCACATGGCTACGAGCAGTACTTC. It specifies CASSSGTSGAHGYEQYF.

The V and J genes are TRBV7-9 and TRBJ2-1; a weak D match, TRBD2 (6 bases). The CDR3 loop spans 14 amino acids. The germline CDR1 and CDR2 sequences are SEHNR and FQNEAQ (reference sequence). The V and J ends lost 9 bases and 0 bases respectively, with 12 bases between them. CDR3 region: CASSGSSSYNEQFF. The CDR3 nucleotides read TGTGCCAGTTCCGGGAGTAGCTCCTACAATGAGCAGTTCTTC.

V gene TRBV10-3 combines with J gene TRBJ2-5; the D gene is possibly TRBD2 (6 bases). The CDR3 contains 17 residues. Trimming took 0 bases from V and 1 from J, leaving 15 bases between them. Germline V gene lookup returns CDR1 ENHRY and CDR2 SYGVKD. The CDR3 loop is CAISESRGTTAQETQYF. The CDR3 region has the DNA TGTGCCATCAGTGAGTCGCGGGGAACGACAGCCCAAGAGACCCAGTACTTC.

The chain uses TRBV19 and TRBJ2-2; D is unclear. The CDR3 runs to 13 residues. Trimming shortened V by 2 bases and J by 4 bases, and 5 bases separated the two germline ends. Per the germline V gene, CDR1 is LNHDA and CDR2 is SQIVND (reference sequence). The CDR3 DNA reads TGTGCCAGTAGTATACCAATCACCGGGGAGCTGTTTTTT. Translating gives CASSIPITGELFF.

V is TRBV13 and J is TRBJ2-7, with D perhaps TRBD2 (6 bases). CDR1 is PRHDT and CDR2 is FYEKMQ in the germline V gene (reference sequence). V lost 3 bases and J lost 5, with 17 bases in between. The CDR3 runs to 15 residues. Here the CDR3 DNA reads TGTGCCAGCAGCTTGGGGTGGGGGGTTAACGACGAGCAGTACTTC. It specifies CASSLGWGVNDEQYF.

The chain has TRBV7-9 and TRBJ1-2; 8 positions match TRBD1. The V gene's germline CDR1 is SEHNR and CDR2 FQNEAQ (reference sequence). V shed 5 bases, J shed 3 bases, and the junction held 5 bases outside the gene matches. This CDR3 comprises 14 residues. CDR3 amino acids: CASSPKDRDYGYTF. DNA of the CDR3: TGTGCCAGCAGCCCGAAGGACAGGGACTATGGCTACACCTTC.

Comments on this clone: Other DNA sequences from this sample encode an identical CDR3 as well. The rearrangement links TRBV5-6 to TRBJ1-5, with a possible D match to TRBD1 (6 bases). The CDR3 has 15 amino acids. Germline CDR1 is SGHDT and CDR2 is YYEEEE. Trimming removed 3 bases at V and 6 bases at J, with 16 bases between. The CDR3 DNA reads TGTGCCAGCAGCTGGGGGCAGGGACCCGGTCAGCCCCAGCATTTT. Its protein is CASSWGQGPGQPQHF.

V usage is TRBV19 and J usage is TRBJ2-7; weak D call: TRBD1 (6 bases). Deletions cut 7 bases from V and 3 bases from J, with 19 bases between. Germline assignment: CDR1 LNHDA and CDR2 SQIVND (reference sequence). This CDR3 region has 15 residues. The CDR3 here is CASKKDSTGLYEQYF. In DNA, the CDR3 is TGTGCCAGTAAAAAAGACTCGACAGGTCTCTACGAGCAGTACTTC.

The CDR3, as DNA: TGCGCCAGCAGCTCACAGGGGGTTGAGCAGCCCCAGCATTTT. Encoded protein: CASSSQGVEQPQHF. The V and J genes are TRBV10-2 and TRBJ1-5; TRBD1 aligns across 8 bases. J was trimmed by 7 bases and V by 6 bases; bases with no gene match: 8. There are 14 residues in the CDR3. Germline V gives CDR1 WSHSY, CDR2 SAAADI.